This T cell receptor beta chain derives from a study of CD8+ T cells in alopecia areata. In its sample, this clone was seen a few times. Reverse transcription of extracted RNA yielded cDNA, which provided the sequencing template. Generated by immunoSEQ multiplex PCR, the TCRdb table keeps only in-frame clones and is missing some. The sample includes some 200,000 clones, around 50% seen only once; the top ten take roughly 13%. V shed 4 bases and J shed 5 bases, with 12 bases lying between them. CDR3 length: 13 amino acids. CDR1 and CDR2 (germline): SGHTA, FQGTGA. Treatment indicated: oral pan-JAK inhibitor, 5-10 mg twice daily.

This sequence originates from a human donor with alopecia areata. The sample consisted of CD8+ T cells sorted from blood, taken at week 24, from a patient treated with tofacitinib. The chain combines TRBV7-3 with TRBJ2-7; D unresolved. CDR3 nucleotides: TGTGCCAGCAGCTCGGGCGGATGGGACGAGCAGTACTTC. This gives the protein CASSSGGWDEQYF. Full variable domain (remainder filled in from reference TRBV7-3 and TRBJ2-7): GAGVSQTPSNKVTEKGKYVELRCDPISGHTALYWYRQSLGQGPEFLIYFQGTGAADDSGLPNDRFFAVRPEGSVSTLKIQRTERGDSAVYLCASSSGGWDEQYFGPGTRLTVT.